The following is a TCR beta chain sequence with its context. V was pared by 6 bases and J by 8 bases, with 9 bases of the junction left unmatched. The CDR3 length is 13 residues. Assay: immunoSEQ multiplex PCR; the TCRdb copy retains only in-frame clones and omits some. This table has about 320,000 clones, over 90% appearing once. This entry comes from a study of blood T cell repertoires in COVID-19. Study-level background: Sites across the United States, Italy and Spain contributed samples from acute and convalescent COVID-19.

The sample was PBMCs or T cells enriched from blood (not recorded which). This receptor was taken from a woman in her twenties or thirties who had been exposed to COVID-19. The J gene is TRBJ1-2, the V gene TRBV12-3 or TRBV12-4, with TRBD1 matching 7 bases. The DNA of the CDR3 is TGTGCCAGCAGCCGAACAGGGGATCGGGGCTACACCTTC. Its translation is CASSRTGDRGYTF.